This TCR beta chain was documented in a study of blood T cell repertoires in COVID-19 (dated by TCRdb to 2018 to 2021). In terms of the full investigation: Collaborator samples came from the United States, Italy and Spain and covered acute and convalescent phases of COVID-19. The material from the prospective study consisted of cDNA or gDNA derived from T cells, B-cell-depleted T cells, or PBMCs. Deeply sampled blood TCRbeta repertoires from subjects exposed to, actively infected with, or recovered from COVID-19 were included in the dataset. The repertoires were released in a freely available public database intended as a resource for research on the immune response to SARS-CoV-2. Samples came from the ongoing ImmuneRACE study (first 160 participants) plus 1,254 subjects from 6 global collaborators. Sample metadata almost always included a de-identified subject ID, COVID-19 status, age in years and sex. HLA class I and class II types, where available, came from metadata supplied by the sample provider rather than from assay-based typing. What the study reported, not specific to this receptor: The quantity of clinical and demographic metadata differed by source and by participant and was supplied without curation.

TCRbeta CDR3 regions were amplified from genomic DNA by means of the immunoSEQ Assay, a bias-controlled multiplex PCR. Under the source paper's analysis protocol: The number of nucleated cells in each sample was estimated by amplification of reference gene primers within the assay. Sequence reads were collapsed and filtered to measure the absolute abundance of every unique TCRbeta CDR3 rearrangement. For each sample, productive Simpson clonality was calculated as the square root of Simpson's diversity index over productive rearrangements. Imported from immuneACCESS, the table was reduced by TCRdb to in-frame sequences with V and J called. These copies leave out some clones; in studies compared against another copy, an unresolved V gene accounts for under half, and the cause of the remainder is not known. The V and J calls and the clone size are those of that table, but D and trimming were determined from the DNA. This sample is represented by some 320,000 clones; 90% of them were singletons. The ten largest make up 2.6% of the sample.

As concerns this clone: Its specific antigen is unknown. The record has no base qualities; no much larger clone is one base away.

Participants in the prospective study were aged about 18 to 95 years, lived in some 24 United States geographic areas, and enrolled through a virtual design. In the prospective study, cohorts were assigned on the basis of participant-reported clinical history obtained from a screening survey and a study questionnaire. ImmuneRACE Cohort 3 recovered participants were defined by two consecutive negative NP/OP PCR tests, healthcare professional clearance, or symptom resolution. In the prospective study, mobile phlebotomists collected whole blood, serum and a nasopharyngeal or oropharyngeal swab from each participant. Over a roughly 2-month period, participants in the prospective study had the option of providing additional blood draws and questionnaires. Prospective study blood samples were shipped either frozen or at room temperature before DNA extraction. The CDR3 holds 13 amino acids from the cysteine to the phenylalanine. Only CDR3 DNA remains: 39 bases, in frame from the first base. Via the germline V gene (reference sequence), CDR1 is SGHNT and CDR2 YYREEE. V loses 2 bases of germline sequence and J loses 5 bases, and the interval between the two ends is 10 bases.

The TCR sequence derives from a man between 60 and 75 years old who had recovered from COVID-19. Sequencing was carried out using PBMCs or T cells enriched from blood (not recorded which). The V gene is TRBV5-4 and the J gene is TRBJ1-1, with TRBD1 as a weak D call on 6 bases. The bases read TGTGCCAGCAGCTTTTCAGGGGTGACTGAAGCTTTCTTT. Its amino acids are CASSFSGVTEAFF.